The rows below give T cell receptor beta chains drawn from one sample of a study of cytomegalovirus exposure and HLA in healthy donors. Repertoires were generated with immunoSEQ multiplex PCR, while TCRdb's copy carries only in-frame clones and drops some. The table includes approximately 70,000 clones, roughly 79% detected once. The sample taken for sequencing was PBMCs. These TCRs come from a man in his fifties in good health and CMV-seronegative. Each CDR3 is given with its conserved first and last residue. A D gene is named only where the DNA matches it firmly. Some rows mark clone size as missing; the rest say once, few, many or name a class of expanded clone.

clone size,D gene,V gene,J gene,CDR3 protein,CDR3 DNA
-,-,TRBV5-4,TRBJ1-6,CASTLGRTNSPLHF,TGTGCCAGCACCTTGGGACGGACAAATTCACCCCTCCACTTT
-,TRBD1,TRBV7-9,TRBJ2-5,CASSAQGATQYF,TGTGCCAGCAGCGCACAGGGGGCGACCCAGTACTTC
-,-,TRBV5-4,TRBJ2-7,CASTSGGRTYEQYF,TGTGCCAGCACCAGCGGAGGTCGGACCTACGAGCAGTACTTC
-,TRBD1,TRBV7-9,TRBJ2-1,CASSLSDRASYNEQFF,TGTGCCAGCAGCTTGTCCGACAGGGCATCCTACAATGAGCAGTTCTTC
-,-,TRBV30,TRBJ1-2,CAWSVGATDYGYTF,TGTGCCTGGAGTGTAGGGGCGACCGACTATGGCTACACCTTC
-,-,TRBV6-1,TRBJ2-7,CASIRGLSYEQYF,TGTGCCAGCATCAGAGGCTTGTCGTACGAGCAGTACTTC
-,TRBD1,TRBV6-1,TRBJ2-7,CASSTTGTGTEQYF,TGTGCCAGCAGTACAACCGGGACAGGGACCGAGCAGTACTTC
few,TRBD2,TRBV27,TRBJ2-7,CASSFSTSGAEQYF,TGTGCCAGCAGTTTCAGCACTAGCGGAGCCGAGCAGTACTTC
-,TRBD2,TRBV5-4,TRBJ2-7,CASSPPVAGKSYEQYF,TGTGCCAGCAGCCCGCCGGTAGCGGGAAAGTCCTACGAGCAGTACTTC
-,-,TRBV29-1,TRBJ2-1,CSVEMALNEQFF,TGCAGCGTTGAAATGGCCCTTAATGAGCAGTTCTTC
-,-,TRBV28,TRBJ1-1,CASSPPVVPEAFF,TGTGCCAGCAGTCCCCCCGTCGTCCCTGAAGCTTTCTTT
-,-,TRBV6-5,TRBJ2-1,CASTYPGTGTYNEQFF,TGTGCCAGCACTTATCCCGGAACAGGGACCTACAATGAGCAGTTCTTC
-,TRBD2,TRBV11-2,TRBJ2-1,CASSLERASGQQQFF,TGTGCCAGCAGCTTAGAGCGGGCTAGCGGGCAACAACAGTTCTTC
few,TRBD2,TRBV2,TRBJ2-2,CASSDERGHTGELFF,TGTGCCAGCAGTGATGAGCGGGGGCACACCGGGGAGCTGTTTTTT
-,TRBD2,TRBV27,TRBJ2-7,CASGTSGNSYEQYF,TGTGCCAGCGGGACTAGCGGCAACTCCTACGAGCAGTACTTC
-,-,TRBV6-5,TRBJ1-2,CASSYDPGRPYGYTF,TGTGCCAGCAGTTACGATCCAGGCAGACCCTATGGCTACACCTTC
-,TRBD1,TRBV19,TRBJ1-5,CASSTQGAYQPQHF,TGTGCCAGTAGTACACAGGGGGCATATCAGCCCCAGCATTTT
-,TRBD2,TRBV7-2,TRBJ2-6,CASTLRAGVSGANVLTF,TGTGCCAGCACCCTCCGGGCGGGGGTCTCTGGGGCCAACGTCCTGACTTTC
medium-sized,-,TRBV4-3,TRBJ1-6,CASSPSTPYNSPLHF,TGCGCCAGCAGCCCCTCGACACCTTATAATTCACCCCTCCACTTT
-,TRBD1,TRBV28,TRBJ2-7,CASSSRGGQGRPYEQYF,TGTGCCAGCAGTTCCCGTGGGGGACAGGGGAGACCCTACGAGCAGTACTTC
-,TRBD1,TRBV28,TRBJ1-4,CASSLVGQGSEKLFF,TGTGCCAGCAGTTTAGTCGGACAGGGTTCGGAAAAACTGTTTTTT
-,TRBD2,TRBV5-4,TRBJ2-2,CASSFPGLAGYTGELFF,TGTGCCAGCAGCTTCCCGGGACTAGCGGGGTACACCGGGGAGCTGTTTTTT
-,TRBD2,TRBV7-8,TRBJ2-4,CASSLVLAGKTLAKNIQYF,TGTGCCAGCAGCTTAGTCCTAGCGGGGAAAACACTAGCCAAAAACATTCAGTACTTC
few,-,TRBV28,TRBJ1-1,CASSFMRLNTEAFF,TGTGCCAGCAGTTTCATGCGGTTGAACACTGAAGCTTTCTTT
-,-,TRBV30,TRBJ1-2,CAWDRDIESGGYTF,TGTGCCTGGGATCGGGACATCGAGAGCGGTGGCTACACCTTC
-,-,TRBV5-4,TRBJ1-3,CASSLGSSGNTIYF,TGTGCCAGCAGCTTGGGCAGCTCTGGAAACACCATATATTTT
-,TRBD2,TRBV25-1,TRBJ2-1,CASSEFGGGTPYNEQFF,TGTGCCAGCAGTGAATTTGGCGGGGGGACACCATACAATGAGCAGTTCTTC
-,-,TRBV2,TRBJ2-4,CASSGQGLKNIQYF,TGTGCCAGCAGTGGCCAGGGACTTAAAAACATTCAGTACTTC
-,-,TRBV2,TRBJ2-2,CASSEWRTGELFF,TGTGCCAGCAGTGAGTGGAGGACCGGGGAGCTGTTTTTT
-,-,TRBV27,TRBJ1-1,CASSSKSYTEAFF,TGTGCCAGCAGCTCAAAGAGCTACACTGAAGCTTTCTTT
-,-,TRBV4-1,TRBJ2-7,CASSQGQFYEQYF,TGCGCCAGCAGCCAAGGGCAGTTCTACGAGCAGTACTTC
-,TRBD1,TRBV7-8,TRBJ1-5,CASSGTGDQPQHF,TGTGCCAGCAGCGGAACAGGGGATCAGCCCCAGCATTTT